The rows below give T cell receptor beta chains drawn from one sample of a study of T cell repertoires in cytomegalovirus infection. TCRdb redid the calling of the reads with MiXCR, one entry per CDR3 protein. Among approximately 150,000 distinct CDR3 sequences listed, about 6% were seen once. The sample consisted of PBMCs. The receptors were gathered from a human donor in good health (CMV status not recorded). Some clones in this sample may be carry-over from other donors' samples. CDR3s include the opening cysteine and the closing phenylalanine or tryptophan. Fields, in order: J gene, clone size, V gene, D gene, CDR3 protein, CDR3 DNA. A D gene is named only where the DNA matches it firmly. Rows may omit the clone size; those that give it use once, few, many or a size class.

>TRBJ2-2|many|TRBV4-2|-
CASSRGSGELFF
TGTGCCAGCAGCCGAGGGTCCGGGGAGCTGTTTTTT
>TRBJ2-7|-|TRBV5-1|TRBD1
CASSPRGQDGEQYF
TGCGCCAGCAGCCCCCGGGGACAGGACGGCGAGCAGTACTTC
>TRBJ2-3|-|TRBV9|-
CASSADRSSTDTQYF
TGTGCCAGCAGCGCCGACAGGTCTAGCACAGATACGCAGTATTTT
>TRBJ1-1|few|TRBV7-9|-
CASSLMGGEAFF
TGTGCCAGCAGCTTAATGGGGGGTGAAGCTTTCTTT
>TRBJ1-3|few|TRBV7-9|-
CASSFSRSSGNTIYF
TGTGCCAGCAGCTTTAGTCGGAGCTCTGGAAACACCATATATTTT
>TRBJ1-2|-|TRBV20-1|TRBD1
CSASSTGTGGLYGYTF
TGCAGTGCTAGTTCCACCGGGACAGGGGGCCTCTATGGCTACACCTTC
>TRBJ2-3|many|TRBV20-1|TRBD2
CSAPRLAGGWDTQYF
TGCAGTGCCCCAAGACTAGCGGGGGGCTGGGATACGCAGTATTTT
>TRBJ2-3|many|TRBV5-1|TRBD2
CASSMGLAGLSDTQYF
TGCGCCAGCAGCATGGGACTAGCGGGGTTGTCAGATACGCAGTATTTT
>TRBJ2-1|many|TRBV7-2|-
CASSRPGTATYNEQFF
TGTGCCAGCAGCCGCCCCGGGACGGCCACCTACAATGAGCAGTTCTTC
>TRBJ2-2|few|TRBV18|-
CASSGSGQNTGELFF
TGTGCCAGCTCAGGCTCGGGACAGAACACCGGGGAGCTGTTTTTT
>TRBJ2-7|many|TRBV7-2|-
CASSLRQRTYEQYF
TGTGCCAGCAGCTTAAGACAGAGAACCTACGAGCAGTACTTC
>TRBJ2-1|many|TRBV6-2/TRBV6-3|TRBD1
CASSQIQGAGNEQFF
TGTGCCAGCAGCCAAATACAGGGGGCGGGCAATGAGCAGTTCTTC
>TRBJ2-3|many|TRBV15|-
CATSSATLIATSTDTQYF
TGTGCCACCAGCAGTGCTACCCTAATAGCGACTAGCACAGATACGCAGTATTTT
>TRBJ2-5|many|TRBV12-3/TRBV12-4|-
CASSLVGTGQETQYF
TGTGCCAGCAGTTTAGTCGGGACGGGACAAGAGACCCAGTACTTC
>TRBJ1-2|-|TRBV28|TRBD1
CASRTDREALYGYTF
TGTGCCAGCAGAACCGACAGGGAGGCCCTATATGGCTACACCTTC
>TRBJ2-7|many|TRBV20-1|TRBD2
CSASSGGPYEQYF
TGCAGTGCTTCTAGCGGGGGGCCTTACGAGCAGTACTTC
>TRBJ2-1|many|TRBV29-1|-
CSAARQSRGDEQFF
TGCAGCGCAGCCCGCCAGAGTCGGGGCGATGAGCAGTTCTTC
>TRBJ1-4|many|TRBV6-5|-
CASSARPVNEKLFF
TGTGCCAGCAGCGCCCGACCGGTAAATGAAAAACTGTTTTTT
>TRBJ2-5|few|TRBV25-1|TRBD2
CASRAGLAGGQETQYF
TGTGCCAGCAGGGCGGGACTAGCGGGGGGACAAGAGACCCAGTACTTC
>TRBJ1-5|few|TRBV20-1|-
CSATQTAGNQPQHF
TGCAGTGCTACTCAGACGGCGGGCAATCAGCCCCAGCATTTT
>TRBJ2-7|once|TRBV7-9|-
CASQTGGLIPHEQYF
TGTGCCAGCCAAACCGGGGGGCTAATCCCCCACGAGCAGTACTTC
>TRBJ2-7|-|TRBV6-2/TRBV6-3|-
CASSNAYEQYF
TGTGCCAGCTCAAATGCCTACGAGCAGTACTTC
>TRBJ2-2|few|TRBV19|-
CASRSRNTGELFF
TGTGCCAGTAGATCTAGGAACACCGGGGAGCTGTTTTTT
>TRBJ2-6|many|TRBV10-2|-
CASSVARSSGANVLTF
TGCGCCAGCAGTGTAGCCAGAAGCTCTGGGGCCAACGTCCTGACTTTC
>TRBJ2-1|many|TRBV30|-
CAWSRGPNYNEQFF
TGTGCCTGGAGTAGGGGACCAAATTACAATGAGCAGTTCTTC
>TRBJ1-1|many|TRBV20-1|-
CSAGGSPGQKHTEAFF
TGCAGTGCTGGGGGGTCCCCGGGACAAAAGCACACTGAAGCTTTCTTT
>TRBJ2-7|many|TRBV7-2|TRBD2
CASSPNGGGSYEQYF
TGTGCCAGCAGCCCAAATGGCGGGGGATCCTACGAGCAGTACTTC
>TRBJ1-1|-|TRBV5-5|-
CASRITGNTEAFF
TGTGCCAGCAGAATTACAGGGAACACTGAAGCTTTCTTT
>TRBJ2-1|many|TRBV7-2|TRBD2
CASSLTSGGNNEQFF
TGTGCCAGCAGCTTAACAAGCGGGGGGAACAATGAGCAGTTCTTC
>TRBJ2-1|many|TRBV3-1|-
CASSQDTNNEQFF
TGTGCCAGCAGCCAAGACACTAACAATGAGCAGTTCTTC
>TRBJ1-1|many|TRBV7-9|-
CASSLARNTEAFF
TGTGCCAGCAGCCTAGCCAGGAACACTGAAGCTTTCTTT
>TRBJ2-6|many|TRBV19|-
CASSIGQLVPGANVLTF
TGTGCCAGTAGTATTGGACAGTTGGTCCCTGGGGCCAACGTCCTGACTTTC
>TRBJ1-1|-|TRBV9|-
CASSGPQGPTEAFF
TGTGCCAGCAGCGGGCCACAGGGCCCCACTGAAGCTTTCTTT
>TRBJ2-3|many|TRBV2|-
CASSEARATQTDTQYF
TGTGCCAGCAGTGAAGCGCGAGCTACCCAGACAGATACGCAGTATTTT
>TRBJ1-1|many|TRBV29-1|TRBD1
CSVGTGGNTEAFF
TGCAGCGTGGGGACAGGGGGGAACACTGAAGCTTTCTTT
>TRBJ1-1|many|TRBV5-6|-
CASSSLVNTEAFF
TGTGCCAGCAGCTCCCTTGTGAACACTGAAGCTTTCTTT
>TRBJ1-2|many|TRBV7-9|-
CASSLGVGYGYTF
TGTGCCAGCAGCTTGGGTGTCGGCTATGGCTACACCTTC
>TRBJ1-6|few|TRBV14|-
CASSQGVGNSPLHF
TGTGCCAGCAGCCAAGGCGTTGGCAATTCACCCCTCCACTTT
>TRBJ2-1|many|TRBV4-2|-
CASSPTSSSYNEQFF
TGTGCCAGCAGCCCCACTAGCAGCTCCTACAATGAGCAGTTCTTC
>TRBJ2-3|few|TRBV27|-
CASSTTGRLSTDTQYF
TGTGCCAGCAGTACCACGGGACGGCTCAGCACAGATACGCAGTATTTT
>TRBJ2-2|many|TRBV6-6|-
CASRIQVNTGELFF
TGTGCCAGCAGGATACAGGTTAACACCGGGGAGCTGTTTTTT
>TRBJ1-5|many|TRBV7-6|-
CASSLGTGHQPQHF
TGTGCCAGCAGCCTTGGGACGGGGCATCAGCCCCAGCATTTT
>TRBJ1-2|many|TRBV11-2|TRBD1
CASSLAGTVNYGYTF
TGTGCCAGCAGCTTAGCCGGGACAGTTAACTATGGCTACACCTTC